Below, 15 T cell receptor beta chains from the same sample are listed, as sequenced in a study of control samples from healthy donors and cancer patients. The method was immunoSEQ multiplex PCR; TCRdb's version includes in-frame clones alone and lacks a portion of them. The repertoire has under 200,000 clones, roughly nine tenths of them found once; the top ten carry roughly 1.6%. The sample consisted of blood. The receptor source for this set is a woman in her twenties or thirties in good health.

The chain has TRBV27 and TRBJ2-6, with D perhaps TRBD1 (5 bases). Germline V gives CDR1 MNHEY, CDR2 SMNVEV (reference sequence). The CDR3 is made up of 16 amino acids. Trimming took 7 bases from V and 0 from J, leaving 13 bases between them. The CDR3 nucleotides read TGTGCCAGCACGAGACAGTTGAGCTCTGGGGCCAACGTCCTGACTTTC. Translated, it gives CASTRQLSSGANVLTF.

Note on this clone: Other DNA variants within this sample encode the same CDR3. This chain joins TRBV3-1 (or the pseudogene TRBV3-2) and TRBJ1-1; possibly TRBD1 for D (5 bases). Per germline, CDR1 LGHDT and CDR2 YNNKEL (reference sequence). V was clipped by 3 bases and J by 4 bases, with 6 bases between them. The CDR3 is 12 amino acids. The CDR3 DNA reads TGTGCCAGCAGCCAGGGGGGCACTGAAGCTTTCTTT. Translated, it gives CASSQGGTEAFF.

The V and J genes are TRBV27 and TRBJ1-2; TRBD1 aligns across 9 bases. Germline CDR1 is MNHEY and CDR2 is SMNVEV (reference sequence). V lost 5 bases, J lost 7 bases, and 5 bases stayed unmatched. The CDR3 totals 13 residues. The CDR3 is CASSPTGGAGYTF. The CDR3 nucleotides are TGTGCCAGCAGTCCAACAGGGGGCGCTGGCTACACCTTC.

This sequence joins TRBV7-2 and TRBJ1-2, with D perhaps TRBD1 (5 bases). From germline, CDR1 is SGHTA and CDR2 FQGNSA. Trimming pared 5 bases from V and 7 bases from J, leaving 8 bases between. The length of the CDR3 is 11 residues. The CDR3 loop reads CASSQRGGYTF. The CDR3 bases are TGTGCCAGCAGCCAGAGGGGTGGCTACACCTTC.

In nucleotides, the CDR3 is TGTGCCAGCAGTGGGGGGCTGGACACCGGGGAGCTGTTTTTT. Translation gives CASSGGLDTGELFF. The J gene is TRBJ2-2, the V gene TRBV6-4, with D possibly matching TRBD1 (6 bases). Germline lookup yields CDR1 MRHNA and CDR2 SNTAGT. The length of the CDR3 is 14 residues. Trimming left V 4 bases short and J 3 bases short, with 9 bases between.

This chain uses TRBV27 with TRBJ1-1, with D perhaps TRBD1 (6 bases). V was pared by 5 bases and J by 2 bases, with 9 bases between. Per the germline V gene, CDR1 is MNHEY and CDR2 is SMNVEV (reference sequence). CDR3 size: 13 residues. The CDR3 spells CASSRTVNTEAFF. In DNA, the CDR3 is TGTGCCAGCAGTCGGACAGTAAACACTGAAGCTTTCTTT.

The genes are TRBV15 and TRBJ1-5; 9 nucleotides line up with TRBD1. V lost 3 bases and J lost 1; bases outside the gene matches: 1. There are 15 residues in the CDR3. From germline, CDR1 is LNHNV and CDR2 YYDKDF (reference sequence). The CDR3 reads CATSRTGGSNQPQHF. In DNA, the CDR3 is TGTGCCACCAGCAGGACAGGGGGGAGCAATCAGCCCCAGCATTTT.

The chain has TRBV7-9 and TRBJ2-1; 14 positions match TRBD2. The CDR3 is 14 amino acids. Germline assignment: CDR1 SEHNR and CDR2 FQNEAQ (reference sequence). The V gene end was trimmed by 3 bases and the J gene end by 9 bases; junction bases not matched to a gene: 1. The CDR3 region has the DNA TGTGCCAGCAGCTTGGGACTAGCGGGGGCTGAGCAGTTCTTC. Translating gives CASSLGLAGAEQFF. Variable domain in full (rest from reference TRBV7-9 and TRBJ2-1): DTGVSQNPRHKITKRGQNVTFRCDPISEHNRLYWYRQTLGQGPEFLTYFQNEAQLEKSRLLSDRFSAERPKGSFSTLEIQRTEQGDSAMYLCASSLGLAGAEQFFGPGTRLTVL.

J is TRBJ2-1 and V is TRBV7-2; 10 nucleotides agree with TRBD1. V gave up 2 bases and J gave up 6 bases; unmatched junction bases: 7. In germline, CDR1 is SGHTA, CDR2 FQGNSA. This CDR3 has 16 residues. This CDR3 reads CASSLTRDRGSNEQFF. The CDR3 coding sequence is TGTGCCAGCAGCTTAACCCGGGACAGGGGTAGCAATGAGCAGTTCTTC.

The sample holds a few counts of this clone. This chain joins TRBV3-1 (or the pseudogene TRBV3-2) and TRBJ1-6; D gene uncertain. The CDR3 extends over 16 amino acids. CDR1 and CDR2 (germline): LGHDT, YNNKEL (reference sequence). The V gene lost 2 bases and the J gene lost 7 bases, with 15 bases spanning the gap. CDR3 sequence (DNA): TGTGCCAGCAGCCAACTACGAGGACGGCAAAATTCACCCCTCCACTTT. Protein: CASSQLRGRQNSPLHF.

This clone was counted a few times. The chain recombines TRBV6-2 or TRBV6-3 with TRBJ2-1; 9 nucleotides line up with TRBD2. V shed 0 bases, J shed 6 bases, and the junction held 3 bases outside the gene matches. The CDR3 contains 15 residues. Looked up from germline, CDR1 is MNHEY and CDR2 is SVGEGT. The CDR3, as DNA: TGTGCCAGCAGTTACTCGGTAGCGGGAGCCAATGAGCAGTTCTTC. Residues: CASSYSVAGANEQFF.

The gene calls are TRBV5-4 and TRBJ2-5; 15 nucleotides align to TRBD2. The V and J ends lost 4 bases and 4 bases, in that order; junction bases with no gene match: 5. The CDR3 is made up of 16 amino acids. Germline V CDR1 and CDR2: SGHNT, YYREEE (reference sequence). The CDR3 region has the DNA TGTGCCAGCAGCCCCGGACTAGCGGGGGGGGGAGAGACCCAGTACTTC. This codes for CASSPGLAGGGETQYF.

The chain employs TRBV27 and TRBJ2-1; TRBD1 is a possible D gene (6 bases). The germline V and J ends were trimmed by 4 bases and 2 bases, with 9 bases remaining between them. This CDR3 has 14 residues. CDR1 is MNHEY and CDR2 is SMNVEV in the germline V gene (reference sequence). In DNA form, the CDR3 reads TGTGCCAGCAGTTCCCCAGGGGCCTACAATGAGCAGTTCTTC. Encoded protein: CASSSPGAYNEQFF.

This clone was detected only once. The same CDR3 also results from other DNA sequences found in this sample. The chain couples TRBV7-6 to TRBJ2-2; the D gene is possibly TRBD1 (6 bases). This CDR3 is built from 14 residues. V dropped 1 base and J dropped 5 bases, with 8 bases sitting between them. Germline CDR1 SGHVS, CDR2 FNYEAQ. CDR3 amino acids: CASSLGTETGELFF. The CDR3, as DNA: TGTGCCAGCAGCTTAGGGACAGAGACCGGGGAGCTGTTTTTT.

The rearrangement uses TRBV21-1 and TRBJ2-1; TRBD1, as called in the table, went unchecked against the DNA. TRBV21-1 is a documented pseudogene. The CDR3 loop spans 15 amino acids. CDR3 DNA sequence: TGTGCCAGCAGCAAGGGGCGCAAATTGGACAATGAGCAGTTCTTC. Amino acids: CASSKGRKLDNEQFF.